The 7 T cell receptor beta chains below come from one sample, sequenced in a study of T-cell memory formation after mild COVID-19. TCRdb fed the 5' RACE reads into MiXCR, producing one record per CDR3 protein. The sample has a few hundred thousand distinct CDR3 sequences, 25% to 35% seen once; the top ten hold 10% to 12%. The sequenced sample was PBMCs or a T cell subset sorted from them (not recorded which). The receptors come from an adult woman who had mild COVID-19 (a few samples of this study predate the infection). Cell type and time point are not known.

The genes are TRBV5-1 and TRBJ2-7; TRBD1 agrees at 8 bases. The CDR3 runs 14 residues. Germline-derived CDR1 and CDR2 are SGHRS and YFSETQ. V gave up 0 bases and J gave up 5 bases; unmatched junction bases: 4. CDR3 loop: CASSLGQGTDEQYF. The CDR3 DNA reads as TGCGCCAGCAGCTTGGGACAGGGGACCGACGAGCAGTACTTC.

This sequence joins TRBV4-1 and TRBJ2-5, with 7 positions matching TRBD1. In germline, CDR1 is MGHRA, CDR2 YSYEKL. V was clipped by 3 bases and J by 3 bases; unmatched bases: 4. The CDR3 contains 14 residues. Here the CDR3 reads CASSQTGLEETQYF. The CDR3 DNA reads as TGCGCCAGCAGCCAGACAGGGTTGGAAGAGACCCAGTACTTC.

There are many counts of this clonotype. The chain carries TRBV10-3 and TRBJ2-5; D might be TRBD2 (6 bases). Between the trimmed V and J ends, which lost 4 bases and 1 base, there was a span of 10 bases. The CDR3 has 14 amino acids. Germline loops: CDR1 ENHRY, CDR2 SYGVKD. CDR3 in amino acids: CAISVGGPQETQYF. CDR3 nucleotide sequence: TGTGCCATCAGTGTGGGGGGTCCCCAAGAGACCCAGTACTTC.

This clonotype occurred a few times. This chain uses TRBV7-8 with TRBJ2-1, with D tentatively TRBD1 or TRBD2 (5 bases each). Germline V gene lookup returns CDR1 SGHVS and CDR2 FQNEAQ. The length of the CDR3 is 16 residues. V lost 0 bases and J lost 5, with 14 bases in between. The CDR3 sequence is CASSLAQRDPNNEQFF. Here the CDR3 DNA reads TGTGCCAGCAGCTTAGCGCAACGGGACCCCAACAATGAGCAGTTCTTC. Full variable domain (outside the CDR3, taken from reference TRBV7-8 and TRBJ2-1): GAGVSQSPRYKVAKRGQDVALRCDPISGHVSLFWYQQALGQGPEFLTYFQNEAQLDKSGLPSDRFFAERPEGSVSTLKIQRTQQEDSAVYLCASSLAQRDPNNEQFFGPGTRLTVL.

The sample holds a few counts of this clonotype. The rearrangement links TRBV4-3 to TRBJ2-7, with TRBD2 matching over 7 bases. The trim removed 1 base at V and 0 bases at J, leaving 6 bases unmatched. CDR1 and CDR2 (germline): LGHNA, YSLEER. The CDR3 loop spans 16 amino acids. CDR3 bases: TGCGCCAGCAGCCAAGCCAGAGCGGGACCCTCCTACGAGCAGTACTTC. Amino acids: CASSQARAGPSYEQYF.

The chain combines TRBV12-3 or TRBV12-4 with TRBJ2-5, with a weak D call TRBD2 (6 bases). This CDR3 region has 14 residues. Trimming shortened V by 5 bases and J by 5 bases, and 15 bases separated the two germline ends. DNA for the CDR3: TGTGCCAGCAGTGTGGCTGGGGCGGGGGAGACCCAGTACTTC. This gives the protein CASSVAGAGETQYF.

This clonotype was seen a handful of times. The rearrangement links TRBV2 to TRBJ2-7; TRBD1 agrees at 10 bases. The CDR3 runs 13 residues. V gave up 10 bases and J gave up 3 bases; unmatched junction bases: 6. Germline CDR1 reads SNHLY; CDR2 reads FYNNEI. This chain's CDR3 is CATRGTGVYEQYF. The CDR3 nucleotides are TGTGCCACCCGCGGGACAGGGGTCTACGAGCAGTACTTC.